The 25 T cell receptor beta chains reported below all come from one sample, sequenced in a study of T cell responses to AZD1222 COVID-19 vaccine. Clones were sequenced by immunoSEQ multiplex PCR, and TCRdb holds only the in-frame ones, with some missing. The sample lists approximately 92,000 clones, more than 75% occurring once. The specimen comprised peripheral blood, sampled on day 0 of AZD1222 vaccination. The source of these receptors is an adult in good health.

The V call is TRBV2, the J call TRBJ1-3; possible D gene TRBD1, 6 bases. Germline V gives CDR1 SNHLY, CDR2 FYNNEI. There are 18 residues in the CDR3. Trimming took off 7 bases at V and 3 bases at J, with 25 bases between the two ends. CDR3: CASKRGAGGPVGGNTIYF. For the CDR3, the DNA is TGTGCCAGCAAACGGGGGGCCGGGGGCCCCGTAGGTGGAAACACCATATATTTT. Combining the CDR3 with reference TRBV2 and TRBJ1-3 gives the whole variable domain EPEVTQTPSHQVTQMGQEVILRCVPISNHLYFYWYRQILGQKVEFLVSFYNNEISEKSEIFDDQFSVERPDGSNFTLKIRSTKLEDSAMYFCASKRGAGGPVGGNTIYFGEGSWLTVV.

The chain uses TRBV3-1 (or the pseudogene TRBV3-2) and TRBJ1-4; TRBD1 is a possible D gene (6 bases). The germline V gene has CDR1 LGHDT and CDR2 YNNKEL (reference sequence). This CDR3 has 14 residues. The V end was cut by 4 bases, the J end by 6 bases, with 12 bases between. CDR3 in amino acids: CASSLGGGHEKLFF. The CDR3 coding sequence is TGTGCCAGCAGCCTAGGGGGTGGGCATGAAAAACTGTTTTTT.

The chain couples TRBV6-6 to TRBJ1-2; possibly TRBD1 for D (5 bases). This CDR3 comprises 12 residues. Germline V gene sequence: CDR1 MNHNY, CDR2 SVGAGI (reference sequence). Trimming pared 4 bases from V and 10 bases from J, leaving 13 bases between. The CDR3 coding sequence is TGTGCCAGCAGTTTGGTCCGACAGAACTACACCTTC. This translates into CASSLVRQNYTF.

The genes are TRBV2 and TRBJ2-7; 9 bases line up with TRBD1. Germline loops: CDR1 SNHLY, CDR2 FYNNEI. Trimming cost V 4 bases and J 2 bases; bases outside gene matches: 3. The CDR3 is 14 amino acids. CDR3 sequence: CASSVGQGPYEQYF. The CDR3 DNA sequence: TGTGCCAGCAGTGTGGGACAGGGTCCCTACGAGCAGTACTTC.

This clone was detected only once. The CDR3 DNA reads as TGCAGTGCTAGTGACAGGGACAGGCTAGCCAAAAACATTCAGTACTTC. This sequence encodes CSASDRDRLAKNIQYF. This sequence joins TRBV20-1 and TRBJ2-4, with 8 bases aligning to TRBD1. Germline V gene sequence: CDR1 DFQATT, CDR2 SNEGSKA (reference sequence). This CDR3 has 16 amino acids. V shed 3 bases, J shed 0 bases, and the junction held 7 bases outside the gene matches.

The chain couples TRBV6-5 to TRBJ2-1, with 10 bases identical to TRBD2. Germline values: CDR1 MNHEY, CDR2 SVGAGI. V lost 5 bases and J lost 8; bases outside the gene matches: 9. This CDR3 has 15 residues. The CDR3, as DNA: TGTGCCAGCAGTCGAAAGCGGGGGGGCCTCGATGAGCAGTTCTTC. This gives the protein CASSRKRGGLDEQFF.

V gene TRBV19 combines with J gene TRBJ2-7, with a tentative D call TRBD2 (6 bases). The CDR3 sequence is 13 residues long. The V and J ends lost 9 bases and 2 bases respectively, with 14 bases between them. CDR1 is LNHDA, CDR2 SQIVND, per germline (reference sequence). The CDR3 reads CASRQGGAYEQYF. CDR3 coding DNA: TGTGCCAGCCGGCAGGGAGGCGCCTACGAGCAGTACTTC.

CDR3 nucleotides: TGTGCCAGCAGTTTAGTGGGCCTTCTTAATTCACCCCTCCACTTT. It translates to CASSLVGLLNSPLHF. The chain employs TRBV6-5 and TRBJ1-6; D unclear. Germline loops: CDR1 MNHEY, CDR2 SVGAGI. The V end was cut by 4 bases, the J end by 6 bases, with 13 bases between. There are 15 residues in the CDR3.

The chain links TRBV7-2 to TRBJ2-3; D uncertain. CDR1 and CDR2 (germline): SGHTA, FQGNSA. The CDR3 runs to 12 residues. V lost 5 bases and J 3 bases, leaving 6 bases between the germline ends. CDR3 sequence reads: CASSPETDTQYF. The CDR3 DNA reads as TGTGCCAGCAGCCCCGAAACAGATACGCAGTATTTT.

V and J are TRBV28 and TRBJ2-3; 14 bases agree with TRBD2. CDR3 length: 18 amino acids. Per the germline V gene, CDR1 is MDHEN and CDR2 is SYDVKM. The V gene end was trimmed by 3 bases and the J gene end by 5 bases; junction bases not matched to a gene: 10. CDR3 residues: CASSFPISGTSGRDTQYF. In DNA, the CDR3 is TGTGCCAGCAGTTTCCCCATCTCCGGGACTAGCGGGAGAGATACGCAGTATTTT.

V gene TRBV28 combines with J gene TRBJ2-7; D unresolved. Germline V CDR1 and CDR2: MDHEN, SYDVKM. CDR3 size: 13 residues. The V gene lost 7 bases and the J gene lost 0 bases, with 10 bases spanning the gap. CDR3 protein: CASKSPSSYEQYF. CDR3 nucleotide sequence: TGTGCCAGCAAGTCCCCCAGCTCCTACGAGCAGTACTTC.

This clone was counted ten times or more. This chain uses TRBV28 with TRBJ2-7, with 7 positions matching TRBD2. CDR3 length: 15 residues. Germline CDR1 is MDHEN and CDR2 is SYDVKM. Trimming took 7 bases from V and 2 from J; bases not matched to a gene: 11. CDR3 protein: CASTLREDGAYEQYF. CDR3 nucleotide sequence: TGTGCCAGCACCCTCCGGGAGGATGGGGCCTACGAGCAGTACTTC.

V usage is TRBV27 and J usage is TRBJ1-2, with a weak D call TRBD1 (5 bases). CDR1 and CDR2 from the germline V gene are MNHEY and SMNVEV (reference sequence). V was shortened by 4 bases and J by 5 bases, with 14 bases between the two germline ends. CDR3 size: 14 residues. CDR3 protein: CASSSGGVIYGYTF. The DNA of the CDR3 is TGTGCCAGCAGTTCAGGAGGGGTGATATATGGCTACACCTTC.

The chain uses TRBV6-5 and TRBJ2-1; the match to TRBD2 covers 7 bases. CDR1 MNHEY and CDR2 SVGAGI come from the germline V gene. The ends lost 8 bases at V and 8 bases at J; junction bases unmatched: 15. The CDR3 loop spans 15 amino acids. CDR3 sequence (DNA): TGTGCCAGCGGCAAATCAGCGGGGTATGGGGATGAGCAGTTCTTC. Translated, it gives CASGKSAGYGDEQFF.

The gene calls are TRBV7-9 and TRBJ2-3; tentative D call: TRBD1 (5 bases). Germline loops: CDR1 SEHNR, CDR2 FQNEAQ (reference sequence). The CDR3 covers 11 residues. V was clipped by 7 bases and J by 6 bases, with 8 bases between them. Written as DNA, the CDR3 is TGTGCCAGCACCAACAGGGATACGCAGTATTTT. The encoded protein is CASTNRDTQYF.

This clone was seen once. This chain connects TRBV10-3 to TRBJ2-1, with D unclear. The CDR3 spans 14 residues. Per the germline V gene, CDR1 is ENHRY and CDR2 is SYGVKD. V was cut by 4 bases and J by 5 bases, with 12 bases left in between. The CDR3 DNA sequence: TGTGCCATCAGTGCGGGTCGGCAGAACAATGAGCAGTTCTTC. Amino acids: CAISAGRQNNEQFF.

The V and J genes are TRBV5-8 and TRBJ1-5, with D unclear. With 4 bases removed from V and 4 bases from J, the gap between germline ends came to 6 bases. CDR1 and CDR2 (germline): SGHTS, YDEGEE. The length of the CDR3 is 12 residues. CDR3: CASSPRNQPQHF. CDR3 sequence (DNA): TGTGCCAGCAGCCCCCGGAATCAGCCCCAGCATTTT.

As for this clone: A read error may produce the germline difference seen at one junction end. The J gene is TRBJ1-2, the V gene TRBV3-1 (or the pseudogene TRBV3-2), with 9 bases lining up with TRBD1. The CDR3 is 16 residues long. The germline V gene encodes CDR1 LGHDT and CDR2 YNNKEL (reference sequence). CDR3: CTSSQVPDRGSYGYTF. In nucleotides, the CDR3 is TGTACCAGCAGCCAAGTCCCGGACAGGGGATCCTATGGCTACACCTTC.

V and J are TRBV5-1 and TRBJ2-7; D possibly corresponds to TRBD1 (6 bases). From germline, CDR1 is SGHRS and CDR2 YFSETQ. The V gene lost 0 bases and the J gene lost 0 bases, with 10 bases spanning the gap. The CDR3 has 15 residues. CDR3 in amino acids: CASSLGQANSYEQYF. CDR3 coding DNA: TGCGCCAGCAGCTTGGGACAGGCGAACTCCTACGAGCAGTACTTC.

The rearrangement joins TRBV18 to TRBJ2-5; TRBD1 matches 9 bases. The CDR3 is 16 residues long. V lost 3 bases and J lost 4; bases outside the gene matches: 9. Germline-derived CDR1 and CDR2 are KGHSH and LQKENI. The CDR3 loop reads CASSPGTGQRGETQYF. The DNA of the CDR3 is TGTGCCAGCTCACCGGGGACAGGGCAAAGGGGAGAGACCCAGTACTTC.

The rearrangement joins TRBV19 to TRBJ2-2, with D possibly called TRBD1 or TRBD2 (7 bases each). The CDR3 extends over 13 amino acids. With 10 bases removed from V and 5 bases from J, the gap between germline ends came to 14 bases. CDR1 and CDR2 from the germline V gene are LNHDA and SQIVND (reference sequence). This CDR3 reads CATRQGGTGELFF. CDR3 nucleotides: TGTGCCACCAGACAGGGAGGGACCGGGGAGCTGTTTTTT.

This chain joins TRBV19 and TRBJ1-2; D not resolved. CDR3 length: 14 residues. Germline V gives CDR1 LNHDA, CDR2 SQIVND (reference sequence). Trimming shortened V by 3 bases and J by 8 bases, and 16 bases separated the two germline ends. CDR3 residues: CASSIPVGRRGYTF. As DNA, the CDR3 is TGTGCCAGTAGTATTCCGGTTGGGCGGAGGGGCTACACCTTC.

V usage is TRBV20-1 and J usage is TRBJ1-2; weak D call: TRBD1 (5 bases). This CDR3 region has 11 residues. Germline CDR1 reads DFQATT; CDR2 reads SNEGSKA (reference sequence). Trimming pared 6 bases from V and 5 bases from J, leaving 10 bases between. As DNA, the CDR3 is TGCAGTGCCCAACGGGGGTATGGCTACACCTTC. It specifies CSAQRGYGYTF.

This clone occurred a few times. The CDR3 loop is CASSASGGSGNTIYF. As DNA, the CDR3 is TGCGCCAGCAGCGCGTCGGGGGGCTCTGGAAACACCATATATTTT. The chain uses TRBV5-1 and TRBJ1-3; D might be TRBD1 (5 bases). CDR3 size: 15 residues. Trimming removed 4 bases from V and 0 bases from J, with 11 bases in between. Germline assignment: CDR1 SGHRS and CDR2 YFSETQ.

This chain joins TRBV25-1 and TRBJ1-4; TRBD1 might be the D (5 bases). Germline lookup yields CDR1 MGHDK and CDR2 SYGVNS. The V gene lost 6 bases and the J gene lost 11 bases, with 22 bases spanning the gap. The CDR3 spans 15 residues. DNA for the CDR3: TGTGCCAGCAGCCGGTTAAATGGAGGGGAAGGGAAACTGTTTTTT. Translation: CASSRLNGGEGKLFF.